The clone carrying this T cell receptor (beta chain) was counted between two and nine times. Its antigen remains unknown. This sample was included in a study of T cells in Graves' hyperthyroidism and ophthalmopathy. Study-level findings and limits: Ophthalmopathy onset followed model prediction by a median around six months.

Amplified TCR beta CDR3 regions came from RNA transcripts. The TCR CDR3 first-round RT-PCR relied on the HTBI primer set. TCRdb redid the calling of the multiplex PCR reads with MiXCR, one entry per CDR3 protein. The data show over 700,000 distinct CDR3 sequences, with around a sixth seen just once and over 15% held by the top ten. Patients aged 18 to 65 with hyperthyroidism were newly diagnosed, with duration under 2 months. Source material for PBMCs was 9 to 10 ml fresh peripheral blood. CDR1 is SNHLY and CDR2 is FYNNEI in the germline V gene. CDR3 length: 17 amino acids. The J segment lost 2 bases and the V segment lost 5 bases, leaving 9 bases of the junction unmatched.

Sequencing input: blood. The chain recombines TRBV2 with TRBJ2-6, with TRBD2 matching over 7 bases. The TCR sequence derives from a woman aged 45-60 years with Graves' hyperthyroidism that later progressed to Graves' ophthalmopathy. CDR3 loop: CASSRSPGRTGANVLTF. In DNA, the CDR3 is TGTGCCAGCAGTCGAAGCCCCGGGAGGACTGGGGCCAACGTCCTGACTTTC.